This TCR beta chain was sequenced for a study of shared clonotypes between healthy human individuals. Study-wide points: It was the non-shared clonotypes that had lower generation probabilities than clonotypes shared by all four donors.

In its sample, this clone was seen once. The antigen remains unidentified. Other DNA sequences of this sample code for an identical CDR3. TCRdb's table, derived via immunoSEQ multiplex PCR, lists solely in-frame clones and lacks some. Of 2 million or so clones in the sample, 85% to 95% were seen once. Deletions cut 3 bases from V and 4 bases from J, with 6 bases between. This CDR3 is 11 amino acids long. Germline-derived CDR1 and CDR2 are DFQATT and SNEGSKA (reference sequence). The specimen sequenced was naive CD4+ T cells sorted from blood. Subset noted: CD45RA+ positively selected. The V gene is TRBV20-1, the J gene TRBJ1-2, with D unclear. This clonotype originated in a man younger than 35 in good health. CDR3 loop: CSARTVYGYTF. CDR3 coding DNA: TGCAGTGCTAGGACGGTCTATGGCTACACCTTC.